The 23 T cell receptor beta chains below come from one sample, sequenced in a study of T cell changes during pregnancy in multiple sclerosis. Data came from immunoSEQ multiplex PCR; TCRdb stores just in-frame clones and leaves some out. Here the sample spans around 99,000 clones, around 92% being singletons. Sequencing used peripheral blood, obtained in the first trimester of pregnancy. The source is a female donor with multiple sclerosis, enrolled in a pregnancy study.

The V and J genes are TRBV30 and TRBJ2-1; 10 nucleotides match TRBD1. Looked up from germline, CDR1 is GTSNPN and CDR2 is SVGIG (reference sequence). After removal of 0 bases from V and 7 bases from J, the junction contained 6 bases not matched to a gene. This CDR3 region has 15 residues. The CDR3 coding sequence is TGTGCCTGGAGTGTACCCTGGGGACAGGGGAATGAGCAGTTCTTC. This codes for CAWSVPWGQGNEQFF.

This chain uses TRBV25-1 with TRBJ1-2; D is perhaps TRBD1 (6 bases). In germline, CDR1 is MGHDK, CDR2 SYGVNS. This CDR3 is 13 amino acids long. The V end lost 3 bases, the J end lost 2 bases, and 7 bases lay between the germline ends. In nucleotides, the CDR3 is TGTGCCAGCAGTGACGACAGGAACTATGGCTACACCTTC. Its protein product is CASSDDRNYGYTF.

The chain combines TRBV2 with TRBJ1-4, with 7 bases that match TRBD1. This CDR3 has 16 residues. Germline trimming cut 6 bases from V and 7 bases from J; bases unmatched to any gene: 14. Looked up from germline, CDR1 is SNHLY and CDR2 is FYNNEI. The CDR3 DNA reads TGTGCCAGCAGGGACAGGACCGGGACAGTTCGTGAAAAACTGTTTTTT. As protein: CASRDRTGTVREKLFF.

The chain carries TRBV29-1 and TRBJ1-2; TRBD1 aligns across 8 bases. The ends lost 8 bases at V and 5 bases at J; junction bases unmatched: 7. Germline lookup yields CDR1 SQVTM and CDR2 ANQGSEA. This CDR3 region has 12 residues. Written as DNA, the CDR3 is TGCAGCTCACAGGGGGGCCCTTATGGCTACACCTTC. Translating it yields CSSQGGPYGYTF.

The CDR3 nucleotides are TGTGCCAGCAGCTTAGGCAGGGGGACCCAGCCCCAGCATTTT. Translating gives CASSLGRGTQPQHF. The J gene is TRBJ1-5, the V gene TRBV7-9; TRBD1 agrees at 7 bases. Germline V gives CDR1 SEHNR, CDR2 FQNEAQ (reference sequence). The CDR3 extends over 14 amino acids. V shed 1 base, J shed 7 bases, and the junction held 4 bases outside the gene matches.

This chain joins TRBV28 and TRBJ1-5; 10 bases agree with TRBD1. Germline loops: CDR1 MDHEN, CDR2 SYDVKM. The trim removed 7 bases at V and 6 bases at J, leaving 30 bases unmatched. The CDR3 loop spans 22 amino acids. The CDR3 DNA is TGTGCCAGCACCAGTTTAAACTCCGGTTTGACAGGGGGCTCCCTAGTTGGTCAGCCCCAGCATTTT. As protein: CASTSLNSGLTGGSLVGQPQHF. The full variable domain, rest sourced from reference TRBV28 and TRBJ1-5, is DVKVTQSSRYLVKRTGEKVFLECVQDMDHENMFWYRQDPGLGLRLIYFSYDVKMKEKGDIPEGYSVSREKKERFSLILESASTNQTSMYLCASTSLNSGLTGGSLVGQPQHFGDGTRLSIL.

This clone showed up just once. The V call is TRBV27, the J call TRBJ2-1; D unresolved. Trimming removed 6 bases from V and 6 bases from J, with 12 bases in between. The CDR3 contains 13 residues. Germline values: CDR1 MNHEY, CDR2 SMNVEV (reference sequence). The CDR3 sequence: CASRLAVTNEQFF. DNA for the CDR3: TGTGCCAGCAGGTTGGCAGTCACCAATGAGCAGTTCTTC.

The chain couples TRBV7-2 to TRBJ2-7; the D gene is possibly TRBD1 (5 bases). The CDR3 is 16 residues long. V lost 4 bases and J 2 bases, leaving 18 bases between the germline ends. Germline CDR1 is SGHTA and CDR2 is FQGNSA. The CDR3 reads CASSSYQGPWTYEQYF. The CDR3 coding sequence is TGTGCCAGCAGCTCCTACCAGGGCCCCTGGACCTACGAGCAGTACTTC.

This chain uses TRBV5-4 with TRBJ2-1; unclear D gene. V lost 1 base and J lost 0, with 8 bases in between. The CDR3 runs 15 residues. Germline CDR1 reads SGHNT; CDR2 reads YYREEE (reference sequence). The CDR3 protein is CASSLRSSSYNEQFF. DNA of the CDR3: TGTGCCAGCAGCTTGAGGTCTAGCTCCTACAATGAGCAGTTCTTC.

V gene TRBV16 combines with J gene TRBJ2-2; possibly TRBD1 for D (6 bases). Trimming took off 0 bases at V and 4 bases at J, with 15 bases between the two ends. The CDR3 spans 17 residues. Germline CDR1 is KGHSY and CDR2 is FQNENV. The CDR3 is CASSQSVRGYFTGELFF. The CDR3 DNA is TGTGCCAGCAGCCAATCAGTCAGGGGATATTTCACCGGGGAGCTGTTTTTT.

The chain has TRBV12-5 and TRBJ2-2; perhaps TRBD2 as D (6 bases). Trimming left V 0 bases short and J 3 bases short, with 20 bases between. This CDR3 comprises 19 residues. CDR1 is LGHNT, CDR2 FRNRAP, per germline. The CDR3 DNA reads as TGTGCTAGTGGTTTGGTACTCGGGGCATGGGACTTAGACACCGGGGAGCTGTTTTTT. Residues: CASGLVLGAWDLDTGELFF.

The chain combines TRBV5-5 with TRBJ2-1; D may be TRBD1 (6 bases). The CDR3 is 15 residues long. The germline CDR1 and CDR2 sequences are SGHKS and YYEKEE (reference sequence). Trimming shortened V by 4 bases and J by 3 bases, and 14 bases separated the two germline ends. The CDR3 DNA reads as TGTGCCAGCAGCACTCGGGGACACTTCTACAATGAGCAGTTCTTC. This gives the protein CASSTRGHFYNEQFF. Complete variable domain (other parts from reference TRBV5-5 and TRBJ2-1): DAGVTQSPTHLIKTRGQQVTLRCSPISGHKSVSWYQQVLGQGPQFIFQYYEKEERGRGNFPDRFSARQFPNYSSELNVNALLLGDSALYLCASSTRGHFYNEQFFGPGTRLTVL.

The gene calls are TRBV5-1 and TRBJ2-7, with D possibly TRBD1 on 6 matching bases. V lost 4 bases and J lost 3, with 11 bases in between. The CDR3 is made up of 13 amino acids. Germline V CDR1 and CDR2: SGHRS, YFSETQ. This CDR3 reads CASSPYRDYEQYF. The DNA of the CDR3 is TGCGCCAGCAGCCCGTACAGGGACTACGAGCAGTACTTC.

This clone has only one observation. The chain links TRBV28 to TRBJ1-2, with TRBD1 as a possible D gene (6 bases). The CDR3 totals 15 residues. Germline V gives CDR1 MDHEN, CDR2 SYDVKM. V lost 4 bases to trimming and J lost 8 bases, with 20 bases between them. The chain's CDR3 is CASSSGAGVAWGYTF. The DNA of the CDR3 is TGTGCCAGCAGTTCAGGGGCGGGGGTGGCATGGGGCTACACCTTC.

The chain carries TRBV5-5 and TRBJ1-5; tentative D call: TRBD1 (5 bases). Germline-derived CDR1 and CDR2 are SGHKS and YYEKEE (reference sequence). The CDR3 has 17 amino acids. V was pared by 1 base and J by 5 bases, with 19 bases between. The CDR3 protein is CASSLNWMDQGDQPQHF. The CDR3 DNA follows: TGTGCCAGCAGCTTGAATTGGATGGATCAGGGCGATCAGCCCCAGCATTTT.

The rearrangement uses TRBV19 and TRBJ1-2; D call uncertain. Trimming stripped 6 bases from V and 7 bases from J, with 15 bases between. This CDR3 has 13 residues. Germline CDR1 LNHDA, CDR2 SQIVND (reference sequence). The CDR3 is CASSTEPPGGYTF. CDR3 DNA: TGTGCCAGTAGCACCGAGCCTCCCGGTGGCTACACCTTC.

This chain connects TRBV27 to TRBJ2-7; TRBD1 matches at 8 bases. CDR1 MNHEY and CDR2 SMNVEV come from the germline V gene (reference sequence). The CDR3 length is 16 residues. Trimming at V came to 6 bases and at J to 0 bases, leaving 10 bases not matched to a gene. In DNA form, the CDR3 reads TGTGCCAGCAGGGGGGTGGTGGGGACAGGCTCCTACGAGCAGTACTTC. Translating it yields CASRGVVGTGSYEQYF.

The chain has TRBV6-5 and TRBJ2-1; 12 bases are shared with TRBD2. After removal of 8 bases from V and 3 bases from J, the junction contained 5 bases not matched to a gene. The CDR3 contains 15 residues. CDR1 and CDR2 from the germline V gene are MNHEY and SVGAGI. In DNA form, the CDR3 reads TGTGCCAGCTTAGGACTAGCGGGGAGCTACAATGAGCAGTTCTTC. Translation gives CASLGLAGSYNEQFF.

This chain joins TRBV30 and TRBJ1-4, with 10 bases lining up with TRBD1. The length of the CDR3 is 15 residues. Germline CDR1 reads GTSNPN; CDR2 reads SVGIG (reference sequence). The V gene end was trimmed by 1 base and the J gene end by 3 bases; junction bases not matched to a gene: 2. The CDR3 reads CAWSGTGGANEKLFF. DNA of the CDR3: TGTGCCTGGAGTGGGACAGGGGGAGCTAATGAAAAACTGTTTTTT.

The J gene is TRBJ2-7, the V gene TRBV5-8; 8 bases agree with TRBD1. The V gene end was trimmed by 4 bases and the J gene end by 5 bases; junction bases not matched to a gene: 14. Germline CDR1 reads SGHTS; CDR2 reads YDEGEE. There are 16 residues in the CDR3. The CDR3 sequence is CASSHPEGQGANEQYF. The CDR3 DNA sequence: TGTGCCAGCAGCCACCCCGAGGGGCAGGGGGCCAACGAGCAGTACTTC.

As to this clone: Distinct nucleotide sequences in the sample also encode this CDR3. The V and J genes are TRBV9 and TRBJ2-5; D not resolved. Trimming removed 2 bases at V and 4 bases at J, with 6 bases between. The CDR3 contains 12 residues. The germline gives CDR1 SGDLS, CDR2 YYNGEE. Here the CDR3 reads CASSVAGETQYF. The CDR3 DNA is TGTGCCAGCAGCGTGGCTGGAGAGACCCAGTACTTC.

The gene calls are TRBV5-4 and TRBJ2-1; no definite D call. V was trimmed by 4 bases and J by 6 bases, leaving 11 bases between them. This CDR3 is 13 amino acids long. The V gene's germline CDR1 is SGHNT and CDR2 YYREEE (reference sequence). The CDR3 nucleotides are TGTGCCAGCAGCCTGGATCCGGGCAATGAGCAGTTCTTC. Its translation: CASSLDPGNEQFF.

This chain connects TRBV2 to TRBJ1-2; possibly TRBD1 for D (6 bases). V lost 4 bases to trimming and J lost 8 bases, with 8 bases between them. Germline V gene sequence: CDR1 SNHLY, CDR2 FYNNEI. The CDR3 is 11 amino acids. The CDR3 spells CASSVTGGYTF. CDR3 nucleotide sequence: TGTGCCAGCAGTGTGACAGGCGGCTACACCTTC.